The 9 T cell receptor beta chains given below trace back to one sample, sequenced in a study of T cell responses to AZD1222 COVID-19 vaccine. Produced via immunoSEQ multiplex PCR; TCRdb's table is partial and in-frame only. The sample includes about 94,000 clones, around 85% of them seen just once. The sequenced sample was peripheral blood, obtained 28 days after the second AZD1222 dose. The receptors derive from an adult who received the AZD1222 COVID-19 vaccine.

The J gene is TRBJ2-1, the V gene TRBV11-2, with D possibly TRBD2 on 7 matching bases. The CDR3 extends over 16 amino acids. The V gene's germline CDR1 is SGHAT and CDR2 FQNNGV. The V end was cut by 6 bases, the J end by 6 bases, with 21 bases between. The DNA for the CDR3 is TGTGCCAGCAGAACATTCCGGTCGCGGGGGCCCAATGAGCAGTTCTTC. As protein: CASRTFRSRGPNEQFF. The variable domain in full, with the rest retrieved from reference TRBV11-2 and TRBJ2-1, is EAGVAQSPRYKIIEKRQSVAFWCNPISGHATLYWYQQILGQGPKLLIQFQNNGVVDDSQLPKDRFSAERLKGVDSTLKIQPAKLEDSAVYLCASRTFRSRGPNEQFFGPGTRLTVL.

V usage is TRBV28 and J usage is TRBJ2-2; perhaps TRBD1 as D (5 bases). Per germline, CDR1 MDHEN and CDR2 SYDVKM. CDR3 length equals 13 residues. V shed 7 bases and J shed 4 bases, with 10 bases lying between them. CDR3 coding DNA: TGTGCCAGCACCCTCAGGGTCACCGGGGAGCTGTTTTTT. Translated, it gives CASTLRVTGELFF.

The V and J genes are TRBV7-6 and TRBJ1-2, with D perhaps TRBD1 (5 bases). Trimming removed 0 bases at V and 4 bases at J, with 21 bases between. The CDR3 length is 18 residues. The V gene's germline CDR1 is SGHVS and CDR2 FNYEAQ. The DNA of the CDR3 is TGTGCCAGCAGCTTAGCGACGGGTGAGGTGGACACACCCTATGGCTACACCTTC. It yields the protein CASSLATGEVDTPYGYTF.

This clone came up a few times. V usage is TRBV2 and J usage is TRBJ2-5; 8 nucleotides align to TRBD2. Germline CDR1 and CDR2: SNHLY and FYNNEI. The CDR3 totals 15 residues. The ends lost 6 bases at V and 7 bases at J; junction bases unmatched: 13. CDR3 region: CASRTSALEAGTQYF. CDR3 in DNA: TGTGCCAGCAGGACTAGCGCACTTGAGGCGGGGACCCAGTACTTC.

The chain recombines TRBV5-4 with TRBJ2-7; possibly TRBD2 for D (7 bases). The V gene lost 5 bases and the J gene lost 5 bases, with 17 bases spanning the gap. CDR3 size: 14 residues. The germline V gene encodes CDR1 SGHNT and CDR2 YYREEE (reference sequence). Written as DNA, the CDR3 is TGTGCCAGCAGATCTCCGGGGGGCCGCGACGAGCAGTACTTC. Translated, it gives CASRSPGGRDEQYF.

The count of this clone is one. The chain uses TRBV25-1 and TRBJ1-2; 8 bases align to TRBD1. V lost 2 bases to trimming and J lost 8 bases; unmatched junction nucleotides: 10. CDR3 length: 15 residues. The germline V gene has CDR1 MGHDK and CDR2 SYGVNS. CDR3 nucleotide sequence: TGTGCCAGCAGTGAACCCCGGCAGGGGGCGAGGGGCTACACCTTC. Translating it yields CASSEPRQGARGYTF.

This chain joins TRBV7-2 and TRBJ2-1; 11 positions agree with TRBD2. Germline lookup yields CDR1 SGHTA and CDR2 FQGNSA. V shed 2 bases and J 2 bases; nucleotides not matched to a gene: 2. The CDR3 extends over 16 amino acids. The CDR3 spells CASSLTSGSAYNEQFF. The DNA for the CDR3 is TGTGCCAGCAGCTTAACTAGCGGGAGTGCCTACAATGAGCAGTTCTTC.

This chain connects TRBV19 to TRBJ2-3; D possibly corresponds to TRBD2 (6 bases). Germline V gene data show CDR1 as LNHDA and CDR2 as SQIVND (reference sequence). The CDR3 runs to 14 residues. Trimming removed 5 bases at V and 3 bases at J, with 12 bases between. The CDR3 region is CASSAGPETDTQYF. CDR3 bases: TGTGCCAGTAGTGCGGGGCCGGAGACAGATACGCAGTATTTT.

The CDR3 DNA follows: TGCAGCGTAAAGCTTGACGGGAGTTACCCTTATACGCAGTATTTT. As protein: CSVKLDGSYPYTQYF. The chain joins TRBV29-1 to TRBJ2-3; maybe TRBD2 (6 bases). With 6 bases removed from V and 7 bases from J, the gap between germline ends came to 23 bases. In germline, CDR1 is SQVTM, CDR2 ANQGSEA. The CDR3 length is 15 residues.